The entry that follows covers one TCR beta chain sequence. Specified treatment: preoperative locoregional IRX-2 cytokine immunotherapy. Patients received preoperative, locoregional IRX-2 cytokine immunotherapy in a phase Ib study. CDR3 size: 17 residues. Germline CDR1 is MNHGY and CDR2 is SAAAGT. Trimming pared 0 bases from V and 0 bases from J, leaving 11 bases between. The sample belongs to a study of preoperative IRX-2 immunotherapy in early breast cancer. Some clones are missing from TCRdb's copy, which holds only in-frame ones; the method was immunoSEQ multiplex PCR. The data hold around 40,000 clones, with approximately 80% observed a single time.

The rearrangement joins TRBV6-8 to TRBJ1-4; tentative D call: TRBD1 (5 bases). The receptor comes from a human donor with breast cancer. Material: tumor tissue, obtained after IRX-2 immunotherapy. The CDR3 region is CASSYSYRHATNEKLFF. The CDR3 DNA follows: TGTGCCAGCAGTTACTCGTACAGGCATGCAACTAATGAAAAACTGTTTTTT.